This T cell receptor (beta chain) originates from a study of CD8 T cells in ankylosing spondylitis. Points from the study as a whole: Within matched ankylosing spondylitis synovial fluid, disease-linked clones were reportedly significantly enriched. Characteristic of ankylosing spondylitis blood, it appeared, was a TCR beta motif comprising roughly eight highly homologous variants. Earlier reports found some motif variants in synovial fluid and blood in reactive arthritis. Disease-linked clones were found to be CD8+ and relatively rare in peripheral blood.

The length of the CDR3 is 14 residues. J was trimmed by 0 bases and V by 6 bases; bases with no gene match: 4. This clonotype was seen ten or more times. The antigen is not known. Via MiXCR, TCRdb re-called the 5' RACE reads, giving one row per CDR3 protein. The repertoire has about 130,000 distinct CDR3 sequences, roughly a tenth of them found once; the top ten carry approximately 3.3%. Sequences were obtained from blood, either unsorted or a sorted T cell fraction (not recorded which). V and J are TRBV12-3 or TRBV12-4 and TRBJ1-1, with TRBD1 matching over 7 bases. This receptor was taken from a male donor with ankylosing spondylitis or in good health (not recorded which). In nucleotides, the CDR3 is TGTGCCAGCAGCCCAGGGGGAGTGAACACTGAAGCTTTCTTT. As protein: CASSPGGVNTEAFF.